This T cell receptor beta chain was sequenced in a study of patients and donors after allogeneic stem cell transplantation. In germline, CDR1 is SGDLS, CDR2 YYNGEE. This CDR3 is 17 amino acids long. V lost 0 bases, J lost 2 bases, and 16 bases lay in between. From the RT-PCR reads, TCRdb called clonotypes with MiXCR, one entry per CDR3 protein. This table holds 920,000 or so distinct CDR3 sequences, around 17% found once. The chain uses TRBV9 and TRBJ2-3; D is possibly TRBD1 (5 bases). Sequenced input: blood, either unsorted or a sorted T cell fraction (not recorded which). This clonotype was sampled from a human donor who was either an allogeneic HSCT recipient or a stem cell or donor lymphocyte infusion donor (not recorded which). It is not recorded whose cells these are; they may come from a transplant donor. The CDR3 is CASSVGGRWGHTDTQYF. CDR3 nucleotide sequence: TGTGCCAGCAGCGTAGGAGGCCGTTGGGGCCACACAGATACGCAGTATTTT.